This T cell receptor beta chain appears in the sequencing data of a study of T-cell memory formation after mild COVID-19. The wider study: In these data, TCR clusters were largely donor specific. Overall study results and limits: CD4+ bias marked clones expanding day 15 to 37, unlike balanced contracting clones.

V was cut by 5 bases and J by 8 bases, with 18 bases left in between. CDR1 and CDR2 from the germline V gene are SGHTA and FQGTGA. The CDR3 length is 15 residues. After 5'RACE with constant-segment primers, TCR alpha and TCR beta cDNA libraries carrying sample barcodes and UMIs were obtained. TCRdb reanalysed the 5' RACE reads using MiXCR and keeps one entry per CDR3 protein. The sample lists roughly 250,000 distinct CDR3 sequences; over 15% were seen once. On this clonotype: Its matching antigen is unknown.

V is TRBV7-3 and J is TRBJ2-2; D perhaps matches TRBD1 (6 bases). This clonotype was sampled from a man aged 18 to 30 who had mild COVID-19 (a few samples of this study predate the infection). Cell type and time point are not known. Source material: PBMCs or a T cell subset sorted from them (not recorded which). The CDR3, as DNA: TGTGCCAGCAGCCCTCGACAGGCCCCGGGGGGGGAGCTGTTTTTT. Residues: CASSPRQAPGGELFF.